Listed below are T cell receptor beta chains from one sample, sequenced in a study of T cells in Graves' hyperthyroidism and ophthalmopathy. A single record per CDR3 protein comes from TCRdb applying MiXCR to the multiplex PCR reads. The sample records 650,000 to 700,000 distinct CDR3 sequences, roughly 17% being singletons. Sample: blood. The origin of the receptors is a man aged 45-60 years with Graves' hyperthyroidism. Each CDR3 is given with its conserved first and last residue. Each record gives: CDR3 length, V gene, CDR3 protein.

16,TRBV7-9,CASSLRSVGLKNIQYF
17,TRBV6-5,CASSYHTGPEYNSPLHF
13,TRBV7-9,CASSSLGSETQYF
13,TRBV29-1,CSVVKGGGYEQYF
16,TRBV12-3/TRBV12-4,CASSLREGRRPYEQYF
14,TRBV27,CASSYDRENYGYTF
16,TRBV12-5,CASGLGGQDDNEKLFF
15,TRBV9,CASSVRTSGNNEQFF
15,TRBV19,CASSIWGGGNTEAFF
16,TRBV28,CASSLWGTGGSYEQYF
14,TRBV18,CASSPATRYNEQFF
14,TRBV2,CASSSQENTGELFF
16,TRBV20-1,CSARDPIAGGTGELFF
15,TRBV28,CASSFGGRLTDTQYF
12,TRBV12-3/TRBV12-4,CASSLVQHEAFF
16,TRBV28,CASSLGRDFFTGELFF
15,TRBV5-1,CASSQKAIHETEAFF
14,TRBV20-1,CSARDVRANTEAFF
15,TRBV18,CASSPLKREVYEQYF
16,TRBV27,CASSPGQGLGNQPQHF
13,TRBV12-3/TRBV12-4,CASSISETSEAFF
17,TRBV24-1,CATSDRDGTTRNNEQFF
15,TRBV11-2,CASSLLSGRAGEQYF
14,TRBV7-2,CASSSGTVRSPLHF
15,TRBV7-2,CASSPGGYSNQPQHF
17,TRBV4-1,CASSRLAGAVETDTQYF